This T cell receptor beta chain was documented in a study of blood T cell repertoires in COVID-19 (dated by TCRdb to between 2020 and 2021). Turning to the overall study: Samples from collaborators originated in the United States, Italy and Spain and spanned both the acute and convalescent phases of COVID-19. The material from the prospective study consisted of cDNA or gDNA derived from T cells, B-cell-depleted T cells, or PBMCs. The dataset comprised deeply sampled blood TCRbeta repertoires from subjects exposed to, actively infected with, or recovered from COVID-19. The repertoires were released in a freely available public database intended as a resource for research on the immune response to SARS-CoV-2. Where available, HLA class I and class II types were taken from metadata supplied by the sample provider and were not determined by assay-based typing. A de-identified subject ID, COVID-19 status, age in years and sex were almost always included in the sample metadata. The samples were drawn from two sources: the first 160 participants of the ongoing ImmuneRACE study, and over 1,000 subjects contributed by 6 global collaborators.

Each collaborating institution followed its own protocols to collect whole blood in K2EDTA tubes. For TCRbeta analysis, collaborators shipped samples as frozen whole blood, isolated PBMCs, or DNA extracted from either of those sample types. What the work shows at the level of the full study, not this receptor alone: How much clinical and demographic metadata was included differed by source and by participant, and the metadata was provided uncurated.

The immunoSEQ Assay, a bias-controlled multiplex PCR, was used to amplify TCRbeta CDR3 regions from genomic DNA. The study's own analysis went as follows. The number of nucleated cells in each sample was estimated by amplification of reference gene primers within the assay. Sequence reads were collapsed and filtered to measure the absolute abundance of every unique TCRbeta CDR3 rearrangement. For each sample, productive Simpson clonality was calculated as the square root of Simpson's diversity index across productive rearrangements. The table was pulled from immuneACCESS by TCRdb, which kept in-frame rearrangements only. Such tables lose some clones; where checked, under half of the loss comes from unresolved V genes, and the rest has no known cause. V, J and clone size reflect that table, while D and trimming were determined from the DNA. The sample table lists tens of thousands of clones, 65% to 80% of them with a count of one. The ten largest clones take up roughly a quarter of the sample.

Counted from cysteine to phenylalanine, this CDR3 has 14 amino acids. The entry retains the CDR3 DNA only, 42 bases that are in frame from base 1. V is pared back by 3 bases and J by 8 bases, with 14 bases lying between the germline termini. The germline V gene gives CDR1 as SGHTA and CDR2 as FQGNSA. This clone was seen once. What antigen it recognizes has not been identified. Base qualities were left out, and no much larger clone turns up one base away. The sequencing sample was made of peripheral blood. The origin of this receptor is a human donor in a cohort sampled during active COVID-19. In this chain, TRBV7-2 is recombined with TRBJ2-4; TRBD1 is a possible D gene, resting on 6 matching bases. The encoded CDR3 is CASSLDRSADIQYF. The base sequence is TGTGCCAGCAGCTTGGACAGATCGGCGGACATTCAGTACTTC.